One TCR beta chain is described in this entry. The antigen is unknown. The sample contains more than one DNA sequence encoding this CDR3. The CDR3 length is 13 residues. The ends were cut back, 2 bases at V and 0 bases at J, with 4 bases in the middle. Germline V gene data show CDR1 as SGDLS and CDR2 as YYNGEE. This sample is drawn from a study of beta chain features in type 1 diabetes. Looking at the study overall: No age, gender or cell yield differences were seen between patients and healthy donors.

Findings and caveats of the study: Whether TCRB rearrangement is influenced by HLA type went unresolved here. Naive, central memory and regulatory TCRB repertoires appeared more similar among patients than healthy donors.

Reverse transcription of all isolated RNA meant that expressed TCRB transcripts were sequenced. The method was immunoSEQ multiplex PCR; TCRdb's version includes in-frame clones alone and lacks a portion of them. The repertoire includes around 500,000 clones, 30% of them detected once, and roughly 0.066% sits in the top ten. The receptor was isolated from a man aged 18 to 30 in good health. The specimen sequenced was naive CD4+ T cells from blood. This chain uses TRBV9 with TRBJ2-3; D call uncertain. CDR3 region: CASSVRSTDTQYF. For the CDR3, the DNA is TGTGCCAGCAGCGTTCGGAGCACAGATACGCAGTATTTT.